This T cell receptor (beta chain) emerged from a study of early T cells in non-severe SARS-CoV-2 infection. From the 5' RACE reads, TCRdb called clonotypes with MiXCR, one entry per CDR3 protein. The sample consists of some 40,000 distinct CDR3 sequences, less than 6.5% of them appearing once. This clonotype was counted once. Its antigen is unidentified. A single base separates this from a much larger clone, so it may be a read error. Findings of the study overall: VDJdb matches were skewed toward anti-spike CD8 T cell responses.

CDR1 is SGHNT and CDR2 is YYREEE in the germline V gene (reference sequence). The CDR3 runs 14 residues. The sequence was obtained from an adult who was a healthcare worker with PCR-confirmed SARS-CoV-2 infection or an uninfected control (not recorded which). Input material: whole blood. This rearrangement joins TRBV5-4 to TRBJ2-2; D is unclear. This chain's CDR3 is CVSSPGLRTGELFF. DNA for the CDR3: TGTGTCAGCAGCCCAGGTTTAAGAACCGGGGAGCTGTTTTTT.